A single T cell receptor beta chain is shown here with its context. It lacks a known antigen. No clone much larger than this one lies a single base away; base qualities are absent. The germline V gene specifies LGHNA as CDR1 and YSLEER as CDR2. There are 14 amino acids in the CDR3, from cysteine to phenylalanine inclusive. The DNA shown is the 42-base CDR3, in frame from base 1. The germline ends are 7 bases apart after V is trimmed by 1 base and J by 4 bases. PBMCs were isolated by Ficoll-Paque density gradient centrifugation. This specimen belongs to a study of T-cell memory formation after mild COVID-19 (dated by TCRdb to about 2021). Study-level background: TCR sequence clusters from the two donors were largely donor specific. In two donors, T-cell clones that expanded and contracted after mild COVID-19 were followed by sequencing TCRalpha and TCRbeta repertoires longitudinally. Two young, previously healthy adult volunteers made up the cohort, one male and one female. What the authors observed across the whole study: The detection of some responding clones in pre-infection memory suggests that pre-existing cross-reactive memory T cells joined the SARS-CoV-2 response. Only a couple of mild cases were covered by the study, and larger cohorts that include severe cases with pre-infection samples were considered necessary. From day 15 to 85, contracting clones showed balanced CD4/CD8 phenotypes, whereas a second wave of clones that expanded from day 15 to 37 leaned towards CD4+. Whether the second-wave clones peaking on day 37 were SARS-CoV-2 specific was not confirmed. Contracting CD4+ clones were found mainly in CM and EM memory subsets, while CD8+ clones were enriched in EMRA.

Sequencing used an Illumina NovaSeq 6000. TCRalpha and TCRbeta cDNA libraries were built by 5'RACE with constant-segment primers, adding sample barcodes and unique molecular identifiers. RNA was extracted from every sample with Trizol reagent. Library amplification was performed in two PCR steps, and a second sample barcode and Illumina TruSeq adapters were introduced in the second step. Sequencing of libraries was performed on an Illumina NovaSeq with 2 x 150 bp paired-end reads. The authors processed their data as follows. With migec v1.2.7, reads were demultiplexed and then collapsed into UMI-guided consensus sequences. Using mixcr v2.1.11, the UMI consensuses were aligned to TRA and TRB V and J templates and assembled into clonotypes. A clonotype was counted as expanded or contracted only if both edgeR and NoisET called the change significant, with noise models trained on biological replicates. For edgeR calls, the thresholds were a false discovery rate-adjusted p below 0.01 and a log2 fold-change of 1. As an exploratory analysis of dynamics, max-normalized trajectories of the 1000 most abundant clonotypes were examined by PCA with hierarchical clustering. Separately sequenced CD4+ and CD8+ repertoires were used to assign a CD4 or CD8 phenotype to each responding clone. TCRdb passed the public sequencing reads through fastp at Q25 and MiXCR, retaining productive beta sequences. When rows share a CDR3 protein, they turn into one entry using the most common DNA and genes. In this record, the V and J calls reflect TCRdb's handling and not the investigators' own analysis. The sample includes 70,000 to 100,000 distinct CDR3 sequences, with about 13% observed a single time. Of the sample, roughly a quarter falls within the top ten clones.

Sequencing was carried out using PBMCs or a T cell subset sorted from them (not recorded which). The chain is assembled from TRBV4-3 and TRBJ2-2; matching of 6 bases hints at TRBD2 as the D gene. The TCR originated in an adult woman who had mild COVID-19 (a few samples of this study predate the infection). The sample titles of this study are shuffled in the database, so cell type and time point are left out; the donor was told from shared clones. The CDR3 protein: CASSQGRATGELFF. DNA sequence: TGCGCCAGCAGCCAAGGGAGGGCCACCGGGGAGCTGTTTTTT.